This entry lists 15 T cell receptor beta chains sequenced from one sample in a study of T cells of healthy individuals. TCRdb reanalysed the 5' RACE reads using MiXCR and keeps one entry per CDR3 protein. The sample lists about 96,000 distinct CDR3 sequences, roughly 15% seen once, with 6.2% in the top ten. The receptor set was obtained from a human donor in good health.

The chain is built from TRBV28 and TRBJ2-1; 12 nucleotides match TRBD2. Trimming at V came to 6 bases and at J to 8 bases, leaving 8 bases not matched to a gene. CDR3 size: 15 residues. CDR1 is MDHEN and CDR2 is SYDVKM in the germline V gene. The chain's CDR3 is CASSPELAGGDEQFF. The CDR3 DNA reads TGTGCCAGCAGCCCAGAGCTAGCGGGGGGGGATGAGCAGTTCTTC.

The rearrangement joins TRBV20-1 to TRBJ2-5; 7 bases align to TRBD1. CDR1 and CDR2 (germline): DFQATT, SNEGSKA (reference sequence). The CDR3 totals 14 residues. The V and J ends lost 2 bases and 1 base, in that order; junction bases with no gene match: 4. DNA of the CDR3: TGCAGTGCTAGAACTCGACAGGGCCAAGAGACCCAGTACTTC. It codes for CSARTRQGQETQYF.

This clonotype was counted between two and nine times. This chain links TRBV5-1 with TRBJ2-1; D unclear. V lost 4 bases, J lost 6 bases, and 26 bases lay in between. CDR3 length: 18 residues. Germline V CDR1 and CDR2: SGHRS, YFSETQ. Here the CDR3 DNA reads TGCGCCAGCAGCCCCCTGACGAACGGGCCAAAGGTGGGCAATGAGCAGTTCTTC. It translates to CASSPLTNGPKVGNEQFF. The entire variable domain, with the rest obtained from reference TRBV5-1 and TRBJ2-1, is as follows: KAGVTQTPRYLIKTRGQQVTLSCSPISGHRSVSWYQQTPGQGLQFLFEYFSETQRNKGNFPGRFSGRQFSNSRSEMNVSTLELGDSALYLCASSPLTNGPKVGNEQFFGPGTRLTVL.

The sample holds many counts of this clonotype. V usage is TRBV6-5 and J usage is TRBJ2-4; tentatively, D is TRBD2 (6 bases). Germline V lookup: CDR1 MNHEY, CDR2 SVGAGI. The CDR3 covers 15 residues. V lost 5 bases, J lost 0 bases, and 11 bases lay in between. The CDR3 sequence: CASSEPGLAKNIQYF. The CDR3 coding sequence is TGTGCCAGCAGTGAACCGGGACTAGCCAAAAACATTCAGTACTTC.

The gene calls are TRBV7-8 and TRBJ2-4; 8 nucleotides agree with TRBD1. The V and J ends lost 1 base and 3 bases, in that order; junction bases with no gene match: 8. The CDR3 has 17 residues. Germline lookup yields CDR1 SGHVS and CDR2 FQNEAQ. The CDR3 is CASSLETGVANKNIQYF. The CDR3 nucleotides are TGTGCCAGCAGCTTAGAGACAGGGGTGGCCAACAAAAACATTCAGTACTTC.

This chain uses TRBV18 with TRBJ2-2, with D perhaps matching TRBD1 (5 bases). The CDR3 consists of 15 residues. The V gene lost 5 bases and the J gene lost 5 bases, with 15 bases spanning the gap. Germline V gives CDR1 KGHSH, CDR2 LQKENI. The CDR3 coding sequence is TGTGCCAGCTCATCGGACACCCTGAGGACCGGGGAGCTGTTTTTT. Protein product: CASSSDTLRTGELFF.

This clonotype occurred a few times. The rearrangement joins TRBV5-1 to TRBJ2-3; 11 bases align to TRBD1. Germline V gives CDR1 SGHRS, CDR2 YFSETQ. The CDR3 is 17 amino acids. V shed 4 bases, J shed 5 bases, and the junction held 12 bases outside the gene matches. This CDR3 is CASSTDRGPYSGDTQYF. CDR3 nucleotide sequence: TGCGCCAGCAGCACGGACAGGGGGCCTTATTCGGGAGATACGCAGTATTTT.

V usage is TRBV28 and J usage is TRBJ1-6, with no clear D. V lost 1 base and J lost 5, with 6 bases in between. Germline V gene sequence: CDR1 MDHEN, CDR2 SYDVKM. CDR3 length: 14 amino acids. The CDR3 region has the DNA TGTGCCAGCAGTTTATTAGGGAATAATTCACCCCTCCACTTT. Protein: CASSLLGNNSPLHF. Looking up the rest from reference TRBV28 and TRBJ1-6 gives the full variable domain: DVKVTQSSRYLVKRTGEKVFLECVQDMDHENMFWYRQDPGLGLRLIYFSYDVKMKEKGDIPEGYSVSREKKERFSLILESASTNQTSMYLCASSLLGNNSPLHFGNGTRLTVT.

The sample holds many counts of this clonotype. The chain is built from TRBV29-1 and TRBJ2-3, with no clear D. The ends were cut back, 4 bases at V and 2 bases at J, with 7 bases in the middle. CDR1 and CDR2 from the germline V gene are SQVTM and ANQGSEA. This CDR3 spans 12 amino acids. CDR3 nucleotides: TGCAGCGTTGTAGGCCCCACAGATACGCAGTATTTT. Translated, it gives CSVVGPTDTQYF.

There are a few counts of this clonotype. The rearrangement joins TRBV20-1 to TRBJ2-7; possible D gene TRBD1, 5 bases. CDR1 DFQATT and CDR2 SNEGSKA come from the germline V gene (reference sequence). With 4 bases removed from V and 3 bases from J, the gap between germline ends came to 10 bases. CDR3 length: 12 residues. CDR3 bases: TGCAGTGCTAACAGGCTATACTACGAGCAGTACTTC. Its protein is CSANRLYYEQYF.

The chain joins TRBV4-1 to TRBJ2-2, with 7 bases matching TRBD1. V dropped 1 base and J dropped 5; count of bases not matched to a gene: 4. Germline CDR1 reads MGHRA; CDR2 reads YSYEKL. The CDR3 loop spans 15 amino acids. The chain's CDR3 is CASSQGQGLTGELFF. The DNA of the CDR3 is TGCGCCAGCAGCCAAGGACAGGGATTGACCGGGGAGCTGTTTTTT.

The V gene is TRBV7-8, the J gene TRBJ2-3; a possible D gene is TRBD2 (5 bases). This CDR3 contains 14 residues. Trimming took off 1 base at V and 2 bases at J, with 7 bases between the two ends. Per germline, CDR1 SGHVS and CDR2 FQNEAQ. The CDR3 sequence: CASSLVGVTDTQYF. In DNA, the CDR3 is TGTGCCAGCAGCTTAGTCGGGGTCACAGATACGCAGTATTTT.

The genes are TRBV28 and TRBJ2-5; 12 bases fit TRBD2. The CDR3 contains 15 residues. J gave up 3 bases and V 5 bases, and 4 bases lay outside the gene matches. Per the germline V gene, CDR1 is MDHEN and CDR2 is SYDVKM. Here the CDR3 reads CASSPRTSGEETQYF. For the CDR3, the DNA is TGTGCCAGCAGTCCCAGGACTAGCGGGGAAGAGACCCAGTACTTC.

CDR3 sequence reads: CASSGGRQGGYEKLFF. CDR3 nucleotide sequence: TGTGCCAGCAGCGGGGGCCGACAGGGGGGCTATGAAAAACTGTTTTTT. The chain is built from TRBV9 and TRBJ1-4, with 9 nucleotides matching TRBD1. The V segment lost 3 bases and the J segment 6 bases; nucleotides outside the gene matches: 9. Germline V gene data show CDR1 as SGDLS and CDR2 as YYNGEE. The CDR3 totals 16 residues.

This clonotype was recorded many times. V is TRBV6-6 and J is TRBJ1-3, with a weak D call TRBD1 (5 bases). The CDR3 sequence is 16 residues long. Germline CDR1 MNHNY, CDR2 SVGAGI (reference sequence). V lost 7 bases and J 0 bases, leaving 16 bases between the germline ends. The CDR3 sequence is CASTKRGDRSGNTIYF. CDR3 nucleotides: TGTGCCAGCACTAAAAGGGGAGACCGCTCTGGAAACACCATATATTTT.